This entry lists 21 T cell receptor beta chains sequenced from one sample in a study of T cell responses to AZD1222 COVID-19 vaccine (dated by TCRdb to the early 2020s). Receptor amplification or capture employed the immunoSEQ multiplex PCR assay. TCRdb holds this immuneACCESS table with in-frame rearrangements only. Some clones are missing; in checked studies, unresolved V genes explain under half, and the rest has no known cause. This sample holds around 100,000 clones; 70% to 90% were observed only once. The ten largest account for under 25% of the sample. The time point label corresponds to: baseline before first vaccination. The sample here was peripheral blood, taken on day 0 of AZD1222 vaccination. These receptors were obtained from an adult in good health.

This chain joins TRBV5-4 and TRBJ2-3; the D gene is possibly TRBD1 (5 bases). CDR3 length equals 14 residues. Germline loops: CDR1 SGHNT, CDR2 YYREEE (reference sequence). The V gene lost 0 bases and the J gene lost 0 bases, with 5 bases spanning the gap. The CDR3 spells CASSLAGSTDTQYF. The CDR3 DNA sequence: TGTGCCAGCAGCTTGGCAGGGAGCACAGATACGCAGTATTTT.

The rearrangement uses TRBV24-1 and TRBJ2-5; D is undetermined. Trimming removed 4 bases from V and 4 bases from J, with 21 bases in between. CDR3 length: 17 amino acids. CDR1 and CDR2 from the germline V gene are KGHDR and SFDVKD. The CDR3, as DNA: TGTGCCACCAGTGACCTACGGCATCCGCCGGTTGGAGAGACCCAGTACTTC. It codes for CATSDLRHPPVGETQYF.

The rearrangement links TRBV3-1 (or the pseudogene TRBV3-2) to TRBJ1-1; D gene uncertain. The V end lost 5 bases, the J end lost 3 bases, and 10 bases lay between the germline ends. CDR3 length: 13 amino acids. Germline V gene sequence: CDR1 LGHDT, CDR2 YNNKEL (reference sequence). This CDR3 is CASSKGRDTEAFF. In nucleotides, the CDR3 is TGTGCCAGCAGCAAAGGAAGGGACACTGAAGCTTTCTTT.

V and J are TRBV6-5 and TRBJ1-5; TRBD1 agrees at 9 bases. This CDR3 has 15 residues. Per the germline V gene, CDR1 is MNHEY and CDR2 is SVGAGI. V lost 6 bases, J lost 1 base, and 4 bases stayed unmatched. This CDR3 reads CASSLQGASNQPQHF. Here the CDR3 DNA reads TGTGCCAGCAGCCTACAGGGGGCGAGCAATCAGCCCCAGCATTTT.

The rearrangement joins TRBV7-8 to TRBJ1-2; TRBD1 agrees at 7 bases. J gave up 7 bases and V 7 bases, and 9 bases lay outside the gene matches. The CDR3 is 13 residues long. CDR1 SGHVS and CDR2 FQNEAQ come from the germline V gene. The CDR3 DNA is TGTGCCAGCACGATTATCAGGGGGACTGGCTACACCTTC. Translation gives CASTIIRGTGYTF.

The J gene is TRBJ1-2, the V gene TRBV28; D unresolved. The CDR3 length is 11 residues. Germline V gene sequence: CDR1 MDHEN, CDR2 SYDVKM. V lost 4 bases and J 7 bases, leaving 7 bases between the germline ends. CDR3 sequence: CASSSPPGYTF. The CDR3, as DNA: TGTGCCAGCAGTTCCCCACCTGGCTACACCTTC.

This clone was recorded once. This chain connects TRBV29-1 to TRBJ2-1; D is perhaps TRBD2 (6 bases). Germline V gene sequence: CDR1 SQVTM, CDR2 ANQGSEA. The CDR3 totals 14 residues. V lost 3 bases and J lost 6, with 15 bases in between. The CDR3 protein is CSVEAGTWSNEQFF. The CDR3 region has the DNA TGCAGCGTTGAGGCAGGGACTTGGAGCAATGAGCAGTTCTTC.

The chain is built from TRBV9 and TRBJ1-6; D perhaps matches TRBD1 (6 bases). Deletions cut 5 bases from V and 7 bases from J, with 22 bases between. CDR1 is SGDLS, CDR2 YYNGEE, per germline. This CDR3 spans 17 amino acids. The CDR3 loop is CASSEKQGTHRNSPLHF. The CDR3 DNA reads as TGTGCCAGCAGTGAGAAGCAGGGGACCCACCGCAATTCACCCCTCCACTTT.

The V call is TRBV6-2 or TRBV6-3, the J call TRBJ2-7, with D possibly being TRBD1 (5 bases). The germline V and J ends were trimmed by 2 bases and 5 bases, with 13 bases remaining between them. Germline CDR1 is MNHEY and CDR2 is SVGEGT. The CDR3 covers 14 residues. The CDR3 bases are TGTGCCAGCAGTTACGAGTTCCAAGGGGACGAGCAGTACTTC. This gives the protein CASSYEFQGDEQYF.

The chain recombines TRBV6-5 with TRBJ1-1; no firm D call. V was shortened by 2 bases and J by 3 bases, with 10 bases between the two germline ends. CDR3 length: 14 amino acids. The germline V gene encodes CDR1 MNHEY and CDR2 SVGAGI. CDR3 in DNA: TGTGCCAGCAGTTACGGGAAGAGAGACACTGAAGCTTTCTTT. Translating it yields CASSYGKRDTEAFF.

The CDR3 protein is CASSLGQWGLTEAFF. CDR3 nucleotides: TGTGCCAGCAGCCTGGGACAGTGGGGACTCACTGAAGCTTTCTTT. This chain joins TRBV5-6 and TRBJ1-1; 7 nucleotides match TRBD1. Germline CDR1 reads SGHDT; CDR2 reads YYEEEE. The CDR3 extends over 15 amino acids. The ends lost 4 bases at V and 4 bases at J; junction bases unmatched: 10.

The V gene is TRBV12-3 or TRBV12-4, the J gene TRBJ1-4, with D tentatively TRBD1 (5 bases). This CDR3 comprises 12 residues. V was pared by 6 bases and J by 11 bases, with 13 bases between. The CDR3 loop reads CASSSGAWKLFF. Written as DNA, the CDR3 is TGTGCCAGCAGCTCCGGGGCTTGGAAACTGTTTTTT.

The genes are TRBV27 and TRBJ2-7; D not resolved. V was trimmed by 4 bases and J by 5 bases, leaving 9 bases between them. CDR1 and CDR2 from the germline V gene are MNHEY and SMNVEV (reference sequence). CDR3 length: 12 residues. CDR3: CASSSSVDEQYF. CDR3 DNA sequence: TGTGCCAGCAGTTCTTCCGTCGACGAGCAGTACTTC.

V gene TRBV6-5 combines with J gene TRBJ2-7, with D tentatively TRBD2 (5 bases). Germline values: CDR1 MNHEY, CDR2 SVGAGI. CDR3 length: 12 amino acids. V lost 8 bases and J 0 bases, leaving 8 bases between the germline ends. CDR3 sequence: CASRGNSYEQYF. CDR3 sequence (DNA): TGTGCCAGCCGGGGTAACTCCTACGAGCAGTACTTC.

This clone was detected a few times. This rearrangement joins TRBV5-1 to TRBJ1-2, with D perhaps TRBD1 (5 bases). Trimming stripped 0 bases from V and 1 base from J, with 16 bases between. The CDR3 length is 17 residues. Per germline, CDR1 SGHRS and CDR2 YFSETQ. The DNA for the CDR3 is TGCGCCAGCAGCTTGGGGGACGCCGTGGGAGGTAACTATGGCTACACCTTC. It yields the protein CASSLGDAVGGNYGYTF.

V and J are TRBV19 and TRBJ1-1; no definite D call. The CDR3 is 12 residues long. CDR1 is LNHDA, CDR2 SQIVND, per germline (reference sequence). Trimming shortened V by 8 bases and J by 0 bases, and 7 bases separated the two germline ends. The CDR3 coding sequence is TGTGCCAGTTGGGCCCTGAACACTGAAGCTTTCTTT. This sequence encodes CASWALNTEAFF. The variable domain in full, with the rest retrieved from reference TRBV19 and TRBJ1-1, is DGGITQSPKYLFRKEGQNVTLSCEQNLNHDAMYWYRQDPGQGLRLIYYSQIVNDFQKGDIAEGYSVSREKKESFPLTVTSAQKNPTAFYLCASWALNTEAFFGQGTRLTVV.

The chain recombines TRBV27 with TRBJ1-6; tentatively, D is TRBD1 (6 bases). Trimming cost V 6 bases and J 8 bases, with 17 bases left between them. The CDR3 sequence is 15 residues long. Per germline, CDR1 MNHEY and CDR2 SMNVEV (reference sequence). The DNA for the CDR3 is TGTGCCAGCAGGGGGGCCCAGGGTTCCCATTCACCCCTCCACTTT. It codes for CASRGAQGSHSPLHF.

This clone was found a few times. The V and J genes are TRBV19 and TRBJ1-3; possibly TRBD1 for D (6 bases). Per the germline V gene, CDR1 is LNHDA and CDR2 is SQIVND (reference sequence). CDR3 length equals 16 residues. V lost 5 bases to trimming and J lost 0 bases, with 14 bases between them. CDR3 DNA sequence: TGTGCCAGTAGTGCCCTGGACAGCGTCTCTGGAAACACCATATATTTT. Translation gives CASSALDSVSGNTIYF.

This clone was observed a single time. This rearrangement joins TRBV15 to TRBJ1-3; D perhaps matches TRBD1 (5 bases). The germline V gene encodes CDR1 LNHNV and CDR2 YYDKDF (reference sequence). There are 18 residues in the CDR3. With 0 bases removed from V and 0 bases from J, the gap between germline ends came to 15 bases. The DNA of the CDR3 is TGTGCCACCAGCAGAGATCCCCTGGGGCAGCACTCTGGAAACACCATATATTTT. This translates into CATSRDPLGQHSGNTIYF.

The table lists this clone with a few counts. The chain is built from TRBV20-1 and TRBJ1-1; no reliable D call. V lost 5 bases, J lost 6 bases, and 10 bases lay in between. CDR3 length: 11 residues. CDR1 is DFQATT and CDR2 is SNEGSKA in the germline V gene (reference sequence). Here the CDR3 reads CSAEQSSEAFF. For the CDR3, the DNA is TGCAGTGCTGAACAGTCCTCTGAAGCTTTCTTT.

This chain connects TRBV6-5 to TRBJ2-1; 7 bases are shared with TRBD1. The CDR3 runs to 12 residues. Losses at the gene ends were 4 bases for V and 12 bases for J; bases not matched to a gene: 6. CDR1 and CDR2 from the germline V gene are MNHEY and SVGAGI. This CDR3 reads CASSLNRGMQFF. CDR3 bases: TGTGCCAGCAGTTTAAACAGGGGTATGCAGTTCTTC.